In this sample, the clone carrying this T cell receptor beta chain turned up many times. Antigen specificity is unknown. Extraction yielded at least 6 micrograms of total RNA per sample. The CDR3 spans 14 residues. V dropped 1 base and J dropped 5 bases, with 11 bases sitting between them. Germline-derived CDR1 and CDR2 are DFQATT and SNEGSKA (reference sequence). Primers used in a second PCR of about 6 to 11 cycles were a sample-barcoded 5' primer and a J-beta primer mix. Each cDNA molecule was tagged by a template-switch adaptor that had 12 random nucleotides. A single record per CDR3 protein comes from TCRdb applying MiXCR to the 5' RACE reads. This table has some 1.5 million distinct CDR3 sequences, roughly 30% appearing once. The data stem from a study of blood T cells in healthy people across ages. Study-level results: Strongly correlated with naive T cell percentage was TCR beta diversity. A conclusive naive versus antigen-experienced comparison was prevented by the unsorted PBMCs.

This TCR derives from a woman aged 30 to 39 in good health. The chain combines TRBV20-1 with TRBJ1-4; D might be TRBD1 (5 bases). Sample: blood. CDR3 residues: CSARVGTGNEKLFF. CDR3 in DNA: TGCAGTGCTAGAGTGGGGACGGGCAATGAAAAACTGTTTTTT.